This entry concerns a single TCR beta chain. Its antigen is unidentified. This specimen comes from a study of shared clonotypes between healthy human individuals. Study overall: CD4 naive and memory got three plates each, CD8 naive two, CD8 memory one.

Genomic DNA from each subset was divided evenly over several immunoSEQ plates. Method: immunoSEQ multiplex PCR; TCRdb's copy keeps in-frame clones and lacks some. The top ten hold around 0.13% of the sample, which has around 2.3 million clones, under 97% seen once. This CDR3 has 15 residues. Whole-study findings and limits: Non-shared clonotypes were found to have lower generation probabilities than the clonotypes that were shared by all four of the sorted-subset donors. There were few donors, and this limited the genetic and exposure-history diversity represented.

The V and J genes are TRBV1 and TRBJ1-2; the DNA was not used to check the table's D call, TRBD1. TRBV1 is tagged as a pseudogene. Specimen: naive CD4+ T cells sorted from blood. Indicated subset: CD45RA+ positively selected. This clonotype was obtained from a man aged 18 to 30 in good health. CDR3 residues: CTSIRDRGGSYGYTF. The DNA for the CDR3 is TGCACCAGCATCCGGGACAGGGGCGGGAGCTATGGCTACACCTTC.